The 24 T cell receptor beta chains in this list originate from one sample, sequenced in a study of T-cell memory formation after mild COVID-19. Each CDR3 protein is one row after TCRdb ran MiXCR on the 5' RACE reads. The sample yields around 320,000 distinct CDR3 sequences, around an eighth seen once. Sequenced sample: PBMCs or a T cell subset sorted from them (not recorded which). The receptors shown here come from a man aged 18 to 30 who had mild COVID-19 (a few samples of this study predate the infection). Cell type and time point are not known.

The CDR3 sequence: CASSSGLAGVSTDTQYF. In DNA, the CDR3 is TGTGCCAGCAGCTCCGGACTAGCGGGGGTTAGCACAGATACGCAGTATTTT. The chain recombines TRBV6-6 with TRBJ2-3; 13 nucleotides agree with TRBD2. Germline V gives CDR1 MNHNY, CDR2 SVGAGI (reference sequence). Losses at the gene ends were 6 bases for V and 0 bases for J; bases not matched to a gene: 6. This CDR3 comprises 17 residues.

This clonotype came up a few times. J is TRBJ1-2 and V is TRBV7-2, with D uncertain. V lost 2 bases to trimming and J lost 4 bases, with 11 bases between them. This CDR3 is 14 amino acids long. CDR1 is SGHTA, CDR2 FQGNSA, per germline. The DNA of the CDR3 is TGTGCCAGCAGCTTAAATACAGTGACCTATGGCTACACCTTC. It is translated as CASSLNTVTYGYTF.

This chain connects TRBV4-1 to TRBJ1-4, with D possibly TRBD1 on 5 matching bases. The CDR3 runs 16 residues. Germline V gene sequence: CDR1 MGHRA, CDR2 YSYEKL. V shed 1 base and J shed 2 bases, with 11 bases lying between them. DNA for the CDR3: TGCGCCAGCAGCCAAGTAGGGCGACAGACTAATGAAAAACTGTTTTTT. Protein product: CASSQVGRQTNEKLFF.

The V and J genes are TRBV20-1 and TRBJ1-2; D unresolved. The CDR3 has 14 amino acids. Germline-derived CDR1 and CDR2 are DFQATT and SNEGSKA (reference sequence). Trimming took off 0 bases at V and 0 bases at J, with 8 bases between the two ends. CDR3 sequence reads: CSARDSGANYGYTF. The DNA for the CDR3 is TGCAGTGCTAGAGATTCTGGAGCTAACTATGGCTACACCTTC.

CDR3 in DNA: TGTGCCAGCAGCTCCGCGGGGGGGCTAGCCACCGGGGAGCTGTTTTTT. This codes for CASSSAGGLATGELFF. This chain links TRBV6-5 with TRBJ2-2; 9 nucleotides line up with TRBD2. The CDR3 has 16 amino acids. V shed 6 bases, J shed 4 bases, and the junction held 9 bases outside the gene matches. CDR1 is MNHEY and CDR2 is SVGAGI in the germline V gene.

This chain links TRBV7-2 with TRBJ2-3, with TRBD1 identical over 11 bases. The CDR3 loop spans 15 amino acids. After removal of 6 bases from V and 5 bases from J, the junction contained 7 bases not matched to a gene. Germline CDR1 is SGHTA and CDR2 is FQGNSA. The CDR3 spells CASRRTGTGGDTQYF. Here the CDR3 DNA reads TGTGCCAGCAGACGAACCGGGACAGGGGGAGATACGCAGTATTTT.

The table lists this clonotype with a few counts. V usage is TRBV9 and J usage is TRBJ2-1, with TRBD2 identical over 15 bases. Germline V gene lookup returns CDR1 SGDLS and CDR2 YYNGEE. The ends lost 5 bases at V and 4 bases at J; junction bases unmatched: 7. CDR3 length: 17 amino acids. The CDR3 DNA reads as TGTGCCAGCAGTCCTGGACTAGCGGGGGGGCGGTACAATGAGCAGTTCTTC. This encodes CASSPGLAGGRYNEQFF.

CDR3: CASSFGEANTGELFF. The CDR3 nucleotides read TGTGCCAGCAGCTTCGGAGAGGCGAACACCGGGGAGCTGTTTTTT. The rearrangement uses TRBV11-2 and TRBJ2-2; no definite D call. The CDR3 is 15 residues long. V was shortened by 3 bases and J by 0 bases, with 8 bases between the two germline ends. Germline V gene lookup returns CDR1 SGHAT and CDR2 FQNNGV.

This clonotype came up a few times. The chain uses TRBV24-1 and TRBJ1-1; no firm D call. Germline V CDR1 and CDR2: KGHDR, SFDVKD. The V gene lost 3 bases and the J gene lost 1 base, with 11 bases spanning the gap. There are 15 residues in the CDR3. The CDR3: CATSDTRSGNTEAFF. CDR3 DNA sequence: TGTGCCACCAGTGATACCAGGAGCGGGAACACTGAAGCTTTCTTT.

This clonotype was seen ten or more times. The CDR3 protein is CASSLDVAGTEQYF. CDR3 sequence (DNA): TGTGCCAGCAGCTTAGACGTGGCAGGGACCGAGCAGTACTTC. The V call is TRBV7-9, the J call TRBJ2-7; D assignment may be TRBD1 or TRBD2 (5 bases each). CDR1 is SEHNR, CDR2 FQNEAQ, per germline (reference sequence). V was shortened by 1 base and J by 6 bases, with 13 bases between the two germline ends. The CDR3 sequence is 14 residues long.

This clonotype has a handful of counts. The chain is built from TRBV21-1 and TRBJ2-7; TRBD1 is the table's D call, not checked against the DNA. TRBV21-1 is described as a pseudogene. The CDR3 has 16 amino acids. The CDR3 protein is CASRGGSHTSSYEQYV. CDR3 DNA: TGTGCCAGCAGAGGGGGCAGCCACACGAGCTCCTACGAGCAGTACGTC.

There are many counts of this clonotype. V gene TRBV29-1 combines with J gene TRBJ2-2; D is possibly TRBD2 (5 bases). From germline, CDR1 is SQVTM and CDR2 ANQGSEA. Trimming took 4 bases from V and 7 from J, leaving 19 bases between them. The CDR3 loop spans 15 amino acids. This CDR3 reads CSVGGFEGWSGELFF. As DNA, the CDR3 is TGCAGCGTTGGAGGGTTTGAAGGGTGGAGCGGGGAGCTGTTTTTT.

V usage is TRBV6-5 and J usage is TRBJ2-7; 15 bases line up with TRBD2. The ends lost 5 bases at V and 1 base at J; junction bases unmatched: 6. This CDR3 is built from 17 residues. Germline V lookup: CDR1 MNHEY, CDR2 SVGAGI. CDR3 sequence: CASSRPGTSGRSYEQYF. CDR3 in DNA: TGTGCCAGCAGTCGTCCCGGGACTAGCGGGAGGTCCTACGAGCAGTACTTC.

This clonotype was counted ten times or more. The rearrangement joins TRBV20-1 to TRBJ1-6; TRBD1 aligns across 10 bases. CDR1 and CDR2 (germline): DFQATT, SNEGSKA (reference sequence). Trimming removed 5 bases from V and 7 bases from J; junction bases left unmatched: 5. The CDR3 has 14 amino acids. The DNA for the CDR3 is TGCAGTGCTCCGACAGGGGGCATAAATTCACCCCTCCACTTT. It encodes CSAPTGGINSPLHF.

There are a few counts of this clonotype. The chain has TRBV7-9 and TRBJ2-7; no reliable D call. The CDR3 has 14 amino acids. CDR1 is SEHNR, CDR2 FQNEAQ, per germline (reference sequence). Trimming cost V 2 bases and J 0 bases, with 8 bases left between them. CDR3 nucleotide sequence: TGTGCCAGCAGCTTAAGTGCTAGCTCCTACGAGCAGTACGTC. It codes for CASSLSASSYEQYV.

The rearrangement joins TRBV28 to TRBJ1-5, with D unclear. Germline assignment: CDR1 MDHEN and CDR2 SYDVKM. CDR3 length equals 16 residues. V lost 8 bases, J lost 3 bases, and 20 bases lay in between. This CDR3 reads CASSTLISPDNQPQHF. CDR3 DNA: TGTGCCAGCTCCACCTTAATCTCTCCCGACAATCAGCCCCAGCATTTT.

This clonotype was seen a few times. The chain carries TRBV28 and TRBJ2-3; 9 bases map to TRBD1. CDR3 length: 16 amino acids. The V gene end was trimmed by 3 bases and the J gene end by 4 bases; junction bases not matched to a gene: 8. The germline gives CDR1 MDHEN, CDR2 SYDVKM. The CDR3 sequence: CASSFYRDRVSDTQYF. CDR3 coding DNA: TGTGCCAGCAGTTTCTACCGGGACAGGGTCTCAGATACGCAGTATTTT. Looking up the rest from reference TRBV28 and TRBJ2-3 gives the full variable domain: DVKVTQSSRYLVKRTGEKVFLECVQDMDHENMFWYRQDPGLGLRLIYFSYDVKMKEKGDIPEGYSVSREKKERFSLILESASTNQTSMYLCASSFYRDRVSDTQYFGPGTRLTVL.

The genes are TRBV5-1 and TRBJ1-1; D is ambiguous. V was trimmed by 1 base and J by 0 bases, leaving 7 bases between them. CDR1 is SGHRS, CDR2 YFSETQ, per germline. The CDR3 is 14 amino acids. The CDR3, as DNA: TGCGCCAGCAGCTTGATGGTTTTGAACACTGAAGCTTTCTTT. Its protein product is CASSLMVLNTEAFF.

V is TRBV20-1 and J is TRBJ1-1; D not certain. There are 15 residues in the CDR3. Germline assignment: CDR1 DFQATT and CDR2 SNEGSKA (reference sequence). Between the trimmed V and J ends, which lost 1 base and 4 bases, there was a span of 16 bases. The chain's CDR3 is CSARAPGRVTTEAFF. The CDR3 DNA is TGCAGTGCTAGAGCCCCGGGGAGGGTGACCACTGAAGCTTTCTTT.

This clonotype was detected a few times. V usage is TRBV28 and J usage is TRBJ2-7; possible D gene TRBD1, 5 bases. The germline V gene encodes CDR1 MDHEN and CDR2 SYDVKM. The CDR3 totals 13 residues. Trimming cost V 5 bases and J 7 bases, with 15 bases left between them. The CDR3 DNA reads TGTGCCAGCAGTATCAGGGTTTGGGAAGAGCAGTACGTC. This encodes CASSIRVWEEQYV.

The V call is TRBV7-9, the J call TRBJ2-3; no reliable D call. The CDR3 has 12 amino acids. V was pared by 4 bases and J by 9 bases, with 11 bases between. CDR1 and CDR2 from the germline V gene are SEHNR and FQNEAQ (reference sequence). Here the CDR3 DNA reads TGTGCCAGCAGCTCCTCGACACCAACGCAGTATTTT. This codes for CASSSSTPTQYF.

This clonotype turned up a few times. This sequence joins TRBV6-6 and TRBJ2-1, with 8 bases lining up with TRBD2. The CDR3 runs to 15 residues. The germline CDR1 and CDR2 sequences are MNHNY and SVGAGI (reference sequence). The V segment lost 6 bases and the J segment 0 bases; nucleotides outside the gene matches: 4. The CDR3 coding sequence is TGTGCCAGCAGCGCCGGGGGGGCCTCCTACAATGAGCAGTTCTTC. Translating gives CASSAGGASYNEQFF.

The chain is built from TRBV6-1 and TRBJ2-6; no definite D call. Germline loops: CDR1 MNHNS, CDR2 SASEGT. Trimming pared 2 bases from V and 4 bases from J, leaving 6 bases between. The length of the CDR3 is 14 residues. The CDR3 DNA is TGTGCCAGCAGTGAACGGCCCGGGGCCAACGTCCTGACTTTC. Its translation: CASSERPGANVLTF.

This clonotype was observed a few times. The chain uses TRBV7-2 and TRBJ2-7; 7 nucleotides agree with TRBD1. The CDR3 loop spans 13 amino acids. The junction had 5 bases not matched to a gene; V was cut back by 5 bases and J by 4 bases. Germline CDR1 and CDR2: SGHTA and FQGNSA. The CDR3 DNA is TGTGCCAGCAGCGTAATACAGGGGTACGAGCAGTACGTC. This sequence encodes CASSVIQGYEQYV.